These 29 T cell receptor beta chains came from one sample sequenced in a study of blood T cells in healthy people across ages. Together with a sample-barcoded 5' primer, a J-beta primer mix was included in a second PCR lasting about 7 to 11 cycles. Via MiXCR, TCRdb re-called the 5' RACE reads, giving one row per CDR3 protein. This sample has some 1,800,000 distinct CDR3 sequences, with about two fifths found just once. The sequenced sample consisted of blood. Source of these receptors: a human donor in good health.

This chain links TRBV7-8 with TRBJ2-7, with 7 bases aligning to TRBD2. Per the germline V gene, CDR1 is SGHVS and CDR2 is FQNEAQ. The CDR3 runs to 15 residues. Losses at the gene ends were 5 bases for V and 2 bases for J; bases not matched to a gene: 9. The CDR3 DNA is TGTGCCAGCAGCGGTAGCGGGTTACCAACCTACGAGCAGTACTTC. It codes for CASSGSGLPTYEQYF.

Comments on this clonotype: One end of the junction is discordant with germline, which a read error may explain. The rearrangement uses TRBV2 and TRBJ2-2; 10 positions agree with TRBD2. Germline V gene lookup returns CDR1 SNHLY and CDR2 FYNNEI. This CDR3 is built from 15 residues. CDR3: CASKPGLANTGELFF. CDR3 bases: TGTGCCAGCAAGCCGGGACTAGCGAATACCGGGGAGCTGTTTTTT.

The chain recombines TRBV7-2 with TRBJ2-1, with D perhaps TRBD1 or TRBD2 (6 bases each). The CDR3 is 15 residues long. Deletions cut 1 base from V and 10 bases from J, with 17 bases between. Germline V lookup: CDR1 SGHTA, CDR2 FQGNSA. Written as DNA, the CDR3 is TGTGCCAGCAGCTTAGACGTAGGGGGGCCCTACGAGCAGTTCTTC. It codes for CASSLDVGGPYEQFF. Full variable domain (missing parts from reference TRBV7-2 and TRBJ2-1): GAGVSQSPSNKVTEKGKDVELRCDPISGHTALYWYRQSLGQGLEFLIYFQGNSAPDKSGLPSDRFSAERTGGSVSTLTIQRTQQEDSAVYLCASSLDVGGPYEQFFGPGTRLTVL.

This chain links TRBV20-1 with TRBJ2-4; 13 positions match TRBD2. V dropped 0 bases and J dropped 8; count of bases not matched to a gene: 10. This CDR3 spans 17 amino acids. The germline V gene has CDR1 DFQATT and CDR2 SNEGSKA (reference sequence). DNA of the CDR3: TGCAGTGCTAGAGATCTACTAGCGGGGGGGCCTGCATACATTCAGTACTTC. It yields the protein CSARDLLAGGPAYIQYF.

The chain carries TRBV20-1 and TRBJ2-1, with TRBD1 matching 8 bases. Losses at the gene ends were 5 bases for V and 0 bases for J; bases not matched to a gene: 6. This CDR3 has 15 amino acids. Germline CDR1 DFQATT, CDR2 SNEGSKA (reference sequence). CDR3 protein: CSAETDRGSYNEQFF. In DNA form, the CDR3 reads TGCAGTGCTGAGACAGACAGGGGCTCCTACAATGAGCAGTTCTTC.

This sequence joins TRBV27 and TRBJ2-3; D gene unclear. This CDR3 region has 15 residues. The germline gives CDR1 MNHEY, CDR2 SMNVEV (reference sequence). V lost 2 bases to trimming and J lost 3 bases, with 12 bases between them. Written as DNA, the CDR3 is TGTGCCAGCAGTTTAGCCCAGCTTCTTACAGATACGCAGTATTTT. It encodes CASSLAQLLTDTQYF.

This chain links TRBV21-1 with TRBJ1-1; the table's D call TRBD1 went unverified against the DNA. TRBV21-1 is designated a pseudogene. The CDR3 has 17 amino acids. In DNA, the CDR3 is TGTGCCAGCACCTTTTGGGACAGGGGCCTCGTGAACACTGAAGCTTTCTTT. It translates to CASTFWDRGLVNTEAFF.

This clonotype was detected once. V gene TRBV28 combines with J gene TRBJ1-2; D may be TRBD1 (6 bases). The CDR3 has 13 residues. V was pared by 7 bases and J by 8 bases, with 17 bases between. Germline CDR1 reads MDHEN; CDR2 reads SYDVKM. CDR3 loop: CASNYRDWRGYTF. In DNA form, the CDR3 reads TGTGCCAGCAACTACAGGGATTGGAGGGGCTACACCTTC.

This clonotype was seen more than once but under ten times. The rearrangement links TRBV5-6 to TRBJ2-5, with 9 positions matching TRBD1. V lost 6 bases and J lost 2; bases outside the gene matches: 8. This CDR3 spans 15 amino acids. Per germline, CDR1 SGHDT and CDR2 YYEEEE. The chain's CDR3 is CASTQGGQGQETQYF. CDR3 nucleotide sequence: TGTGCCAGCACCCAAGGGGGACAGGGTCAAGAGACCCAGTACTTC.

The J gene is TRBJ2-7, the V gene TRBV28; TRBD1 is a possible D gene (5 bases). V gave up 4 bases and J gave up 5 bases, with 12 bases separating them. The CDR3 contains 13 residues. The germline V gene has CDR1 MDHEN and CDR2 SYDVKM. The CDR3 loop is CASSSPQVHEQYF. The CDR3, as DNA: TGTGCCAGCAGTTCACCACAGGTCCACGAGCAGTACTTC.

As DNA, the CDR3 is TGTGCCACCAGTGATCCTAGAGGGTCAGAAGATACGCAGTATTTT. Translation: CATSDPRGSEDTQYF. The V call is TRBV24-1, the J call TRBJ2-3; perhaps TRBD2 as D (5 bases). Looked up from germline, CDR1 is KGHDR and CDR2 is SFDVKD. V lost 3 bases and J 5 bases, leaving 14 bases between the germline ends. The CDR3 totals 15 residues.

This clonotype was picked up one time. The V call is TRBV20-1, the J call TRBJ1-1, with TRBD1 matching 7 bases. CDR1 is DFQATT, CDR2 SNEGSKA, per germline (reference sequence). V was pared by 0 bases and J by 0 bases, with 7 bases of the junction left unmatched. CDR3 length equals 16 residues. In DNA form, the CDR3 reads TGCAGTGCTAGAGATCCCCCGGGACAGATGAACACTGAAGCTTTCTTT. Its translation: CSARDPPGQMNTEAFF.

This clonotype was observed a handful of times. This chain joins TRBV2 and TRBJ1-1; D unclear. The CDR3 has 12 amino acids. Germline V lookup: CDR1 SNHLY, CDR2 FYNNEI. V shed 3 bases and J shed 3 bases, with 5 bases lying between them. The CDR3 DNA reads TGTGCCAGCAGTGATGATTACACTGAAGCTTTCTTT. Amino acid sequence: CASSDDYTEAFF.

V and J are TRBV9 and TRBJ2-3; D is ambiguous. The CDR3 contains 14 residues. Germline V lookup: CDR1 SGDLS, CDR2 YYNGEE. V shed 3 bases and J shed 8 bases, with 16 bases lying between them. The DNA of the CDR3 is TGTGCCAGCAGCGCTCCCCGACTTCCAGTTACGCAGTATTTT. It translates to CASSAPRLPVTQYF.

Worth noting for this clonotype: Sequence at one end of the junction differs from germline and may be a read error. The V and J genes are TRBV12-3 or TRBV12-4 and TRBJ2-1; 12 bases align to TRBD2. The CDR3 length is 14 residues. The CDR3 DNA is TGTGCCGGCAGCTGGACTAGCGGGGACAATGAGCAGTTCTTC. This encodes CAGSWTSGDNEQFF.

This clonotype was counted only a few times. The CDR3 DNA reads TGTGCCAGCAGTTACTTAGCAGGGGGCGCGGGCACTGAAGCTTTCTTT. This translates into CASSYLAGGAGTEAFF. The gene calls are TRBV6-5 and TRBJ1-1; 8 bases line up with TRBD1. V lost 1 base to trimming and J lost 4 bases; unmatched junction nucleotides: 8. The length of the CDR3 is 16 residues. The germline CDR1 and CDR2 sequences are MNHEY and SVGAGI.

A note on this clonotype: The junction shows a germline mismatch at one end, possibly a read error. The V call is TRBV7-9, the J call TRBJ2-4; the D is unclear. CDR1 is SEHNR, CDR2 FQNEAQ, per germline (reference sequence). This CDR3 comprises 12 residues. The CDR3 DNA follows: TGTGCCAGCAGCTTAGACAGCGACATTCGGTACTTC. Amino acids: CASSLDSDIRYF.

V gene TRBV20-1 combines with J gene TRBJ1-1; D not certain. V dropped 5 bases and J dropped 10 bases, with 17 bases sitting between them. Germline loops: CDR1 DFQATT, CDR2 SNEGSKA (reference sequence). The CDR3 spans 12 residues. The CDR3 region is CSAVRGVGSAFF. CDR3 in DNA: TGCAGTGCTGTGCGTGGGGTTGGATCAGCTTTCTTT.

This clonotype was observed a handful of times. This chain connects TRBV11-3 to TRBJ2-5, with 9 bases that match TRBD2. Trimming at V came to 10 bases and at J to 3 bases, leaving 6 bases not matched to a gene. The CDR3 runs 13 residues. Germline values: CDR1 SGHNT, CDR2 YENEEA. CDR3 nucleotide sequence: TGTGCCATCCGACTAGCGGATGAAGAGACCCAGTACTTC. Protein: CAIRLADEETQYF.

Only a few counts were recorded for this clonotype. The chain employs TRBV18 and TRBJ2-4; unclear D gene. Trimming cost V 1 base and J 7 bases, with 8 bases left between them. Germline V lookup: CDR1 KGHSH, CDR2 LQKENI. This CDR3 spans 13 amino acids. Here the CDR3 DNA reads TGTGCCAGCTCACCACAGGGAATTAACATTCAGTACTTC. Protein: CASSPQGINIQYF.

This clonotype was observed a handful of times. V gene TRBV10-3 combines with J gene TRBJ1-1, with 8 positions matching TRBD1. Trimming cost V 7 bases and J 0 bases; bases outside gene matches: 7. The CDR3 sequence is 15 residues long. The V gene's germline CDR1 is ENHRY and CDR2 SYGVKD. The DNA of the CDR3 is TGTGCCATCAAAGCGACAGGGGCCATGAACACTGAAGCTTTCTTT. Amino acid sequence: CAIKATGAMNTEAFF.

This clonotype came up once. The rearrangement links TRBV10-3 to TRBJ2-5; D remains ambiguous. The CDR3 has 16 amino acids. Germline loops: CDR1 ENHRY, CDR2 SYGVKD. V dropped 0 bases and J dropped 5 bases, with 16 bases sitting between them. CDR3 in DNA: TGTGCCATCAGTGAGTCCCGACGAGAAGGTGGGGAGACCCAGTACTTC. Translation: CAISESRREGGETQYF.

The chain has TRBV12-3 or TRBV12-4 and TRBJ1-2; TRBD1 is a possible D gene (5 bases). CDR3 size: 17 residues. V lost 4 bases to trimming and J lost 2 bases, with 20 bases between them. The CDR3 DNA is TGTGCCAGCAGTTGGGGAGGAACTGGGGGAGCGAACTATGGCTACACCTTC. Translation: CASSWGGTGGANYGYTF.

The gene calls are TRBV2 and TRBJ2-2, with TRBD1 identical over 7 bases. J was trimmed by 0 bases and V by 6 bases; bases with no gene match: 1. The CDR3 is made up of 14 amino acids. Germline V lookup: CDR1 SNHLY, CDR2 FYNNEI. The CDR3 sequence is CASRGQANTGELFF. The CDR3 nucleotides are TGTGCCAGCAGAGGACAGGCGAACACCGGGGAGCTGTTTTTT.

V and J are TRBV12-3 or TRBV12-4 and TRBJ2-7, with TRBD2 matching 10 bases. The CDR3 loop spans 14 amino acids. With V trimmed by 3 bases and J by 3 bases, 2 bases remained unmatched. For the CDR3, the DNA is TGTGCCAGCAGTTTTAGGACTAGCGGCTACGAGCAGTACTTC. Translated: CASSFRTSGYEQYF.

This sequence joins TRBV9 and TRBJ1-1, with a weak D call TRBD1 (5 bases). With 3 bases removed from V and 1 base from J, the gap between germline ends came to 10 bases. This CDR3 has 14 amino acids. Germline CDR1 and CDR2: SGDLS and YYNGEE. The chain's CDR3 is CASSATGQNTEAFF. CDR3 DNA: TGTGCCAGCAGCGCAACCGGACAGAACACTGAAGCTTTCTTT. The whole variable domain, remainder taken from reference TRBV9 and TRBJ1-1, is DSGVTQTPKHLITATGQRVTLRCSPRSGDLSVYWYQQSLDQGLQFLIQYYNGEERAKGNILERFSAQQFPDLHSELNLSSLELGDSALYFCASSATGQNTEAFFGQGTRLTVV.

The chain has TRBV9 and TRBJ2-7; possibly TRBD1 or TRBD2 for D (6 bases each). Germline V gene lookup returns CDR1 SGDLS and CDR2 YYNGEE. V shed 2 bases and J shed 3 bases, with 18 bases lying between them. This CDR3 is built from 16 residues. Here the CDR3 DNA reads TGTGCCAGCAGCGTCGAGGGGGGATTACAATTCTACGAGCAGTACTTC. This translates into CASSVEGGLQFYEQYF.

The chain carries TRBV6-6 and TRBJ2-1; D remains ambiguous. The germline gives CDR1 MNHNY, CDR2 SVGAGI (reference sequence). Trimming pared 10 bases from V and 4 bases from J, leaving 17 bases between. This CDR3 has 14 amino acids. The CDR3 sequence: CATVGGSRYNEQFF. Written as DNA, the CDR3 is TGTGCCACCGTCGGTGGGTCCCGTTACAATGAGCAGTTCTTC.

To note about this clonotype: Relative to the germline gene, one junction end is altered; a read error may explain this. The chain is built from TRBV6-5 and TRBJ1-5; 9 bases are a match to TRBD1. The CDR3 spans 16 residues. Germline-derived CDR1 and CDR2 are MNHEY and SVGAGI. The CDR3 bases are TGTGCCAGCAGTGACTCCGGGACAGGGATGTATCAGCCCCAGCATTTT. This encodes CASSDSGTGMYQPQHF.